The T cell receptor beta chain under discussion was sequenced for a study of T cells of healthy individuals. TCRdb recomputed calls from the 5' RACE reads with MiXCR, one row per CDR3 protein. This sample has 60,000 to 80,000 distinct CDR3 sequences, with about 16% found just once. In germline, CDR1 is SEHNR, CDR2 FQNEAQ (reference sequence). This CDR3 has 16 amino acids. The V and J ends lost 4 bases and 3 bases, in that order; junction bases with no gene match: 9. This clonotype is a singleton in its sample. This chain uses TRBV7-9 with TRBJ2-4; 7 nucleotides line up with TRBD1. The sequence was collected from a human donor in good health. The CDR3 loop reads CASSSTGAPYKNIQYF. CDR3 coding DNA: TGTGCCAGCAGCTCCACAGGGGCGCCGTACAAAAACATTCAGTACTTC.